Sequencing of this T cell receptor (beta chain) was carried out in a study of brain T cells in children with intractable seizures. Study observations and caveats: Absence of clones before surgery may stem from lower sequencing depth. HCMV serostatus was not known, and viral specificity came from CDR3 similarity only.

Only cases whose brain tissue showed the highest T cell transcript signatures were sequenced. Pre-surgery treatment included at least one anti-epileptic drug. In the case of this clone: The antigen is not known.

Trimming removed 2 bases at V and 3 bases at J, with 10 bases between. The length of the CDR3 is 14 residues. Germline V CDR1 and CDR2: SNHLY, FYNNEI. Here immunoSEQ multiplex PCR was the method, and the copy in TCRdb shows in-frame clones only, minus some. The sample holds about 76,000 clones, 90% to 95% seen once. This clonotype was sampled from a boy less than two years old with tuberous sclerosis and intractable seizures. This rearrangement joins TRBV2 to TRBJ1-1, with no clear D. The sample here was peripheral blood, taken at surgery. CDR3 nucleotides: TGTGCCAGCAGTGAAAGTATCGGCGACACTGAAGCTTTCTTT. It encodes CASSESIGDTEAFF.